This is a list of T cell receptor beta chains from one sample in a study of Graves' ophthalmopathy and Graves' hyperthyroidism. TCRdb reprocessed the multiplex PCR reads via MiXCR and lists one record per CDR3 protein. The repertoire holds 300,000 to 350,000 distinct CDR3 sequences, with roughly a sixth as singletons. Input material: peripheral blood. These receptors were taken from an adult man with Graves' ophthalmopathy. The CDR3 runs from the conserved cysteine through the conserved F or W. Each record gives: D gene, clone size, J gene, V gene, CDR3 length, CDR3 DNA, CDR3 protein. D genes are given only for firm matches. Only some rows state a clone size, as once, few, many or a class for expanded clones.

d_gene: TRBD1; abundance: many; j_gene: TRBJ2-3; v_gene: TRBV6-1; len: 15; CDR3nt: TGTGCCAGCAGCCTCGGCAGGACAGGGAGTTTTACGCAGTATTTT; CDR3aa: CASSLGRTGSFTQYF
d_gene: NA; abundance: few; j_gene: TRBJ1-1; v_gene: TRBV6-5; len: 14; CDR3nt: TGTGCCAGCAGTCACCCACAGGGAAACACTGAAGCTTTCTTT; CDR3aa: CASSHPQGNTEAFF
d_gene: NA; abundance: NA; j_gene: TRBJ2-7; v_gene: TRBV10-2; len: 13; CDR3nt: TGCGCCAGCAGTGAGAGTGGGGAGGACGAGCAGTACTTC; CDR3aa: CASSESGEDEQYF
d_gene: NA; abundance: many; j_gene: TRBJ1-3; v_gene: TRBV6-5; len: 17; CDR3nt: TGTGCCAGCAGTTGGGGCAAGGGGTTGAGCTCTGGAAACACCATATATTTT; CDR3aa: CASSWGKGLSSGNTIYF
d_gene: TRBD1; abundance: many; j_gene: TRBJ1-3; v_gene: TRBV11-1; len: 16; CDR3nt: TGTGCCAGCAGCTTAGGCTGGCAGGGGGACGGAAACACCATATATTTT; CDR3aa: CASSLGWQGDGNTIYF
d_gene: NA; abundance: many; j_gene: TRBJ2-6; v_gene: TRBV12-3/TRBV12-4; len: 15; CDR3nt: TGTGCCAGCAGTTTCGCGGGTCCTGGGGCCAACGTCCTGACTTTC; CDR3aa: CASSFAGPGANVLTF
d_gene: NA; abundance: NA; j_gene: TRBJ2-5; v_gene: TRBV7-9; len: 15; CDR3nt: TGTGCCAGCAGCTTCCCTATGCGGGGAGAAGAGACCCAGTACTTC; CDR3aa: CASSFPMRGEETQYF
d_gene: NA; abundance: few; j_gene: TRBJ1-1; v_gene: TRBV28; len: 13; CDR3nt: TGTGCCAGCAGCTTAGCGATGACAGCTGAAGCTTTCTTT; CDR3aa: CASSLAMTAEAFF
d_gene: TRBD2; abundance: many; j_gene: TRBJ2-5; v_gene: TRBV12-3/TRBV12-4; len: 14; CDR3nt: TGTGCCAGCAGTTTGGGGACTAGCGGGGCGGCCCAGTACTTC; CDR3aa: CASSLGTSGAAQYF
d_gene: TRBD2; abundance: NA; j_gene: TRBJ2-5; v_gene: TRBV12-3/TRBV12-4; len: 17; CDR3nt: TGTGCCAGCAGTTTAGGTCTAGCGGGAGACGACCAAGAGACCCAGTACTTC; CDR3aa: CASSLGLAGDDQETQYF
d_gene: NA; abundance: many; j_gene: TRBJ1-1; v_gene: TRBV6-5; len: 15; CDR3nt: TGTGCCAGCAGTTTAACCCGGGGGCGCGGGACTGAAGCTTTCTTT; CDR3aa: CASSLTRGRGTEAFF
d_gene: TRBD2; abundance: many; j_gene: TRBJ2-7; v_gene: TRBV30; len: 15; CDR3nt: TGTGCCTGGAACGTAGCGGGAGGAGATGTACGGAAGCAGTACTTC; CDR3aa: CAWNVAGGDVRKQYF
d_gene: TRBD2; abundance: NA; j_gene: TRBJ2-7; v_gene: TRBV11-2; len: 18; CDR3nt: TGTGCCAGCAGCTTAGGTCTAGCGGGAGAGGGGGACTCCTACGAGCAGTACTTC; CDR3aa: CASSLGLAGEGDSYEQYF
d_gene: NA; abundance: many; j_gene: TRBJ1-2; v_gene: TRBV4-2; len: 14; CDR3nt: TGTGCCAGCAGCCGACCCACAGGATTAGATGGCTACACCTTC; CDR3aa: CASSRPTGLDGYTF
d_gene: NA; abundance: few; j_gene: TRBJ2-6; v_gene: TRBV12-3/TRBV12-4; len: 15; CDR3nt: TGTGCCAGCACTCAACAGGGCTCTGGGGCCAACGTCCTGACTTTC; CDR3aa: CASTQQGSGANVLTF
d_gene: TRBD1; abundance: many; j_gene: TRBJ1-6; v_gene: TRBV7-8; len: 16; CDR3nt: TGTGCCAGCAGCATGCCGGACAGGGGACTTAATTCACCCCTCCACTTT; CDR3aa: CASSMPDRGLNSPLHF
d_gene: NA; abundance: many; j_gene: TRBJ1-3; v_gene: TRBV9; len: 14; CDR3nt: TGTGCCAGCAGCTCGGGGACACCTGGAAACACCATATATTTT; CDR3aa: CASSSGTPGNTIYF
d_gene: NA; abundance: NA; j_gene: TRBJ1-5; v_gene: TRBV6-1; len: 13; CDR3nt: TGTGCTAGTCTATATAGCACCAATCAGCCCCAGCATTTT; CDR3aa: CASLYSTNQPQHF
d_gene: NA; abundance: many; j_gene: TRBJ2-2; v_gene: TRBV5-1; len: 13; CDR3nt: TGCGCCAGCAGCGCGACAGGTACCGGGGAGCTGTTTTTT; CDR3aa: CASSATGTGELFF
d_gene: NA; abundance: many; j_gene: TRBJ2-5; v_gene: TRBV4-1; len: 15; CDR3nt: TGCGCCAGCAGCCAGGGATGGGGGCTCCAAGAGACCCAGTACTTC; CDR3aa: CASSQGWGLQETQYF
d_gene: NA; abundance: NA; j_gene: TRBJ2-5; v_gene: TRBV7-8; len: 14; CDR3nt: TGTGCCAGCAGCGTAGAGGGACTCCAAGAGACCCAGTACTTC; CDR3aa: CASSVEGLQETQYF
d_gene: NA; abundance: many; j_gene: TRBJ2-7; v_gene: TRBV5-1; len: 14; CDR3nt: TGCGCCAGCAGCTTTAACAGGTTTCCCTACGAGCAGTACTTC; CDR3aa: CASSFNRFPYEQYF
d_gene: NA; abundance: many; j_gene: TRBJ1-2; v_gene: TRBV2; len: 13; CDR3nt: TGTGCCAGCAGTGTGAACAGGGAGGATGGCTACACCTTC; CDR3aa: CASSVNREDGYTF
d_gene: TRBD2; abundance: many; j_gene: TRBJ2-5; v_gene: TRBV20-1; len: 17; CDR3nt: TGCAGTGCTAGACCCCTCGGGACTAGCGGATCTCAAGAGACCCAGTACTTC; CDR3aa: CSARPLGTSGSQETQYF
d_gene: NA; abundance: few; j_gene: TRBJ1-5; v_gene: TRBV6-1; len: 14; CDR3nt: TGTGCCAGCAGAGGGGGGGCGGGCAATCAGCCCCAGCATTTT; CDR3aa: CASRGGAGNQPQHF
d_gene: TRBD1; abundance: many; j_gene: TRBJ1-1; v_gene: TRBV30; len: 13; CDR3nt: TGTGCCTGGGAACCGACAGGGGGCACTGAAGCTTTCTTT; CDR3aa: CAWEPTGGTEAFF
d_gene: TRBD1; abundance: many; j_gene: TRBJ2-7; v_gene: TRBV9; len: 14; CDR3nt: TGTGCCAGCAGCGTAGCACAGGGGAACTACGAGCAGTACTTC; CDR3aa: CASSVAQGNYEQYF
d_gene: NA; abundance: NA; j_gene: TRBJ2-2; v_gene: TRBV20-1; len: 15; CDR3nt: TGCAGTGCCCGAGGGGGGACGCCCAGCACCGGGGAGCTGTTTTTT; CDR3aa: CSARGGTPSTGELFF
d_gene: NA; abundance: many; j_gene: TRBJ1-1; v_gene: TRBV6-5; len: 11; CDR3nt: TGTGCCAGCAGGTCGACTACGGGACACCATTTT; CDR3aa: CASRSTTGHHF
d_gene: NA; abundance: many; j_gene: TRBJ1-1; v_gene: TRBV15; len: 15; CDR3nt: TGTGCCACCAGCAGAGTGATAATGGTGGACACTGAAGCTTTCTTT; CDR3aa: CATSRVIMVDTEAFF
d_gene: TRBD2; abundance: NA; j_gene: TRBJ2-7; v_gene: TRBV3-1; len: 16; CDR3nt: TGTGCCAGCAGCCAAGATTGGGCCAGCGGGGACTACGAGCAGTACTTC; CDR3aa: CASSQDWASGDYEQYF
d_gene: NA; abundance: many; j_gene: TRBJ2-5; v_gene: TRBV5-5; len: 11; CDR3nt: TGTGCCAGCAGAGTACAAGAGACCCAGTACTTC; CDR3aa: CASRVQETQYF
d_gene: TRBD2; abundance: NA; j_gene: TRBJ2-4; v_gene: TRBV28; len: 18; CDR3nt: TGTGCCAGCAGTTTACCCCCTATCACTAGCGGAGCCAAAAACATTCAGTACTTC; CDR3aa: CASSLPPITSGAKNIQYF
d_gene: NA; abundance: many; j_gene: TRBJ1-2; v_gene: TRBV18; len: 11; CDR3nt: TGTGCCAGCTCACCCCAACGGGTCTACACCTTC; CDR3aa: CASSPQRVYTF
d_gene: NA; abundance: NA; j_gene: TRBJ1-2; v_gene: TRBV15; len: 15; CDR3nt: TGTGCCACCAGCAGAGATGGATCAGAGTTCTATGGCTACACCTTC; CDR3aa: CATSRDGSEFYGYTF
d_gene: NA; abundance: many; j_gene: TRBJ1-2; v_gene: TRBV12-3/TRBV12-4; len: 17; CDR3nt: TGTGCCAGCAGTTTAGGGCAGGCCGGGGGTTATAACTATGGCTACACCTTC; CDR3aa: CASSLGQAGGYNYGYTF
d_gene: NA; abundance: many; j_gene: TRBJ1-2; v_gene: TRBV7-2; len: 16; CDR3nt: TGTGCCAGCAGAGAACCAAATCGGGGGACTAACTATGGCTACACCTTC; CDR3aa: CASREPNRGTNYGYTF
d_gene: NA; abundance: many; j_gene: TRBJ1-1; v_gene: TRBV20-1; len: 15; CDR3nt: TGCAGTGCTAGACCTGACGGGAGGGGAAACACTGAAGCTTTCTTT; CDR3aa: CSARPDGRGNTEAFF
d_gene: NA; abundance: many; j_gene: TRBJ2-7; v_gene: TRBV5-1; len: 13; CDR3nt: TGCGCCAGCAAAGACCCAGGGTTCTACGAGCAGTACTTC; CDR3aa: CASKDPGFYEQYF
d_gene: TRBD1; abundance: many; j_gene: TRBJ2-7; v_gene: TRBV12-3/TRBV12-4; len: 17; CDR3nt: TGTGCCAGGCGGGACAGGGTTTCTGATAGTTACTCCTACGAGCAGTACTTC; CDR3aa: CARRDRVSDSYSYEQYF
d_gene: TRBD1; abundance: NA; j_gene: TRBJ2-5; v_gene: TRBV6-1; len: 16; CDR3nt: TGTGCCAGCAGCAGAAGCGGGACAGGGATTCGCGAGACCCAGTACTTC; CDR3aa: CASSRSGTGIRETQYF
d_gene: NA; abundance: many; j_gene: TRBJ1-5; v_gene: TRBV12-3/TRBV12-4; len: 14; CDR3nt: TGTGCCAGCAGTTTAGTGGGATACAATCAGCCCCAGCATTTT; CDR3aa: CASSLVGYNQPQHF
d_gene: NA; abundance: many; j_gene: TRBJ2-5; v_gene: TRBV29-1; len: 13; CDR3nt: TGCAGCGTTGTTTTGGGCAGTAAAGAGACCCAGTACTTC; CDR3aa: CSVVLGSKETQYF